The 18 T cell receptor beta chains reported below all come from one sample, sequenced in a study of blood T cell repertoires in COVID-19. TCRdb's table, derived via immunoSEQ multiplex PCR, lists solely in-frame clones and lacks some. The table records about 200,000 clones, 85% to 90% of them present only once. The sequenced sample was PBMCs or T cells enriched from blood (not recorded which). The receptors here all came from a man aged 25-40 years who had recovered from COVID-19.

This rearrangement joins TRBV7-9 to TRBJ1-4, with 9 bases that match TRBD1. The germline V gene encodes CDR1 SEHNR and CDR2 FQNEAQ (reference sequence). There are 16 residues in the CDR3. With V trimmed by 5 bases and J by 8 bases, 12 bases remained unmatched. CDR3 amino acids: CASSPKRGQGAEKLFF. The CDR3 nucleotides read TGTGCCAGCAGCCCCAAGCGGGGACAGGGAGCCGAAAAACTGTTTTTT. The entire variable domain, with the rest obtained from reference TRBV7-9 and TRBJ1-4, is as follows: DTGVSQNPRHKITKRGQNVTFRCDPISEHNRLYWYRQTLGQGPEFLTYFQNEAQLEKSRLLSDRFSAERPKGSFSTLEIQRTEQGDSAMYLCASSPKRGQGAEKLFFGSGTQLSVL.

V and J are TRBV9 and TRBJ2-7; 9 bases fit TRBD1. CDR1 is SGDLS, CDR2 YYNGEE, per germline. The J segment lost 5 bases and the V segment lost 3 bases, leaving 9 bases of the junction unmatched. The CDR3 is 15 residues long. Written as DNA, the CDR3 is TGTGCCAGCAGCGCAAAGGCCGGGACAGGGAACGAGCAGTACTTC. Translation: CASSAKAGTGNEQYF.

This sequence joins TRBV28 and TRBJ2-7; possibly TRBD1 for D (5 bases). The length of the CDR3 is 15 residues. V was shortened by 4 bases and J by 0 bases, with 13 bases between the two germline ends. The germline CDR1 and CDR2 sequences are MDHEN and SYDVKM. The CDR3 sequence is CASSSPQGSSYEQYF. The CDR3 DNA follows: TGTGCCAGCAGTTCCCCCCAGGGTAGCTCCTACGAGCAGTACTTC.

This chain uses TRBV19 with TRBJ2-5, with a possible D match to TRBD2 (6 bases). Per the germline V gene, CDR1 is LNHDA and CDR2 is SQIVND (reference sequence). V lost 1 base, J lost 1 base, and 10 bases lay in between. The CDR3 is 15 residues long. The CDR3 reads CASSIGGGIQETQYF. In DNA, the CDR3 is TGTGCCAGTAGTATAGGTGGAGGGATCCAAGAGACCCAGTACTTC.

This chain uses TRBV9 with TRBJ2-3, with 11 bases that match TRBD2. The CDR3 is 16 amino acids. In germline, CDR1 is SGDLS, CDR2 YYNGEE. With V trimmed by 4 bases and J by 2 bases, 6 bases remained unmatched. CDR3 in DNA: TGTGCCAGCAGCCCTCGACTAGCGGGAACCACAGATACGCAGTATTTT. This sequence encodes CASSPRLAGTTDTQYF.

Notes on this clone: One end of the junction fails to match germline, which may point to a read error. The chain recombines TRBV10-3 with TRBJ1-2, with no clear D. This CDR3 contains 14 residues. Germline loops: CDR1 ENHRY, CDR2 SYGVKD. The DNA of the CDR3 is TGTGCCATCAGGGAGTTGGCGGTTAACTATGGCTACACCTTC. This gives the protein CAIRELAVNYGYTF.

The chain links TRBV11-3 to TRBJ2-2, with TRBD2 matching over 7 bases. CDR1 is SGHNT and CDR2 is YENEEA in the germline V gene. V was pared by 5 bases and J by 8 bases, with 11 bases of the junction left unmatched. The CDR3 is made up of 15 amino acids. DNA of the CDR3: TGTGCCAGCAGCCCTGGGAGGACTAGAGGGGGGGAGCTGTTTTTT. The encoded protein is CASSPGRTRGGELFF. Full variable domain (outside the CDR3, taken from reference TRBV11-3 and TRBJ2-2): EAGVVQSPRYKIIEKKQPVAFWCNPISGHNTLYWYLQNLGQGPELLIRYENEEAVDDSQLPKDRFSAERLKGVDSTLKIQPAELGDSAVYLCASSPGRTRGGELFFGEGSRLTVL.

The V call is TRBV5-4, the J call TRBJ2-7; possible D gene TRBD1, 6 bases. This CDR3 contains 13 residues. CDR1 SGHNT and CDR2 YYREEE come from the germline V gene (reference sequence). V lost 0 bases, J lost 3 bases, and 7 bases lay in between. CDR3 in DNA: TGTGCCAGCAGCTTGGGACAGGTCTACGAGCAGTACTTC. It yields the protein CASSLGQVYEQYF.

The chain combines TRBV28 with TRBJ1-5, with TRBD1 identical over 7 bases. CDR3 length: 13 amino acids. Trimming at V came to 6 bases and at J to 2 bases, leaving 1 base not matched to a gene. Germline V gene data show CDR1 as MDHEN and CDR2 as SYDVKM. The CDR3 DNA follows: TGTGCCAGCAGGGGGACAGGCAATCAGCCCCAGCATTTT. Its protein is CASRGTGNQPQHF.

Only one count was recorded for this clone. The chain uses TRBV4-3 and TRBJ2-5; D call uncertain. Trimming stripped 0 bases from V and 5 bases from J, with 10 bases between. Germline V gene data show CDR1 as LGHNA and CDR2 as YSLEER. The CDR3 runs to 14 residues. The chain's CDR3 is CASSQDGASETQYF. The CDR3 nucleotides read TGCGCCAGCAGCCAAGATGGAGCTTCGGAGACCCAGTACTTC.

This clone was detected once. The CDR3 nucleotides are TGTGCCTGGAGTGTCAGGGGATCTAACTATGGCTACACCTTC. Translated: CAWSVRGSNYGYTF. The chain links TRBV30 to TRBJ1-2, with a weak D call TRBD1 (6 bases). Germline V lookup: CDR1 GTSNPN, CDR2 SVGIG (reference sequence). This CDR3 is built from 14 residues. Trimming removed 0 bases from V and 0 bases from J, with 8 bases in between.

The chain employs TRBV30 and TRBJ1-5; 9 bases are shared with TRBD1. Per germline, CDR1 GTSNPN and CDR2 SVGIG (reference sequence). CDR3 length equals 15 residues. V was pared by 1 base and J by 2 bases, with 3 bases of the junction left unmatched. CDR3 sequence (DNA): TGTGCCTGGAGTGGGGGACAGGGCCGCAATCAGCCCCAGCATTTT. It yields the protein CAWSGGQGRNQPQHF.

The chain employs TRBV6-1 and TRBJ1-6; 7 bases map to TRBD1. CDR3 length equals 16 residues. CDR1 is MNHNS, CDR2 SASEGT, per germline. V shed 4 bases and J 0 bases; nucleotides not matched to a gene: 3. The CDR3 reads CASSGDRSSYNSPLHF. CDR3 in DNA: TGTGCCAGCAGTGGGGACAGATCCTCCTATAATTCACCCCTCCACTTT.

The V gene is TRBV7-2, the J gene TRBJ1-2; possibly TRBD1 for D (6 bases). The ends were cut back, 3 bases at V and 3 bases at J, with 8 bases in the middle. Germline loops: CDR1 SGHTA, CDR2 FQGNSA. CDR3 length: 13 amino acids. The CDR3 region has the DNA TGTGCCAGCAGCTTCCACAGGGACTATGGCTACACCTTC. Protein sequence: CASSFHRDYGYTF.

The chain employs TRBV28 and TRBJ1-3, with D unresolved. CDR1 MDHEN and CDR2 SYDVKM come from the germline V gene. The CDR3 loop spans 17 amino acids. V was pared by 4 bases and J by 0 bases, with 16 bases between. In nucleotides, the CDR3 is TGTGCCAGCAGTTCAAAATACAGCCGGCTCTCTGGAAACACCATATATTTT. Its protein is CASSSKYSRLSGNTIYF.

The rearrangement joins TRBV3-1 (or the pseudogene TRBV3-2) to TRBJ1-1; possible D gene TRBD1, 5 bases. This CDR3 spans 15 amino acids. The V gene lost 5 bases and the J gene lost 4 bases, with 17 bases spanning the gap. The V gene's germline CDR1 is LGHDT and CDR2 YNNKEL (reference sequence). CDR3 in amino acids: CASSNRDSRGTEAFF. CDR3 nucleotides: TGTGCCAGCAGCAATCGGGACTCGAGGGGCACTGAAGCTTTCTTT.

This clone has just one count. The chain combines TRBV5-5 with TRBJ1-4, with 9 bases aligning to TRBD1. Per germline, CDR1 SGHKS and CDR2 YYEKEE (reference sequence). This CDR3 comprises 16 residues. The junction had 11 bases not matched to a gene; V was cut back by 4 bases and J by 7 bases. The CDR3 spells CASSRTGGAVFEKLFF. In DNA form, the CDR3 reads TGTGCCAGCAGCCGAACAGGGGGCGCAGTCTTTGAAAAACTGTTTTTT.

This chain joins TRBV7-9 and TRBJ2-4; tentatively, D is TRBD2 (5 bases). Germline V gives CDR1 SEHNR, CDR2 FQNEAQ (reference sequence). The CDR3 is made up of 15 amino acids. Trimming took off 5 bases at V and 1 base at J, with 12 bases between the two ends. The CDR3 loop reads CASSPDFFAKNIQYF. The CDR3 DNA follows: TGTGCCAGCAGCCCGGACTTTTTTGCCAAAAACATTCAGTACTTC. The full variable domain, completed using reference TRBV7-9 and TRBJ2-4, is DTGVSQNPRHKITKRGQNVTFRCDPISEHNRLYWYRQTLGQGPEFLTYFQNEAQLEKSRLLSDRFSAERPKGSFSTLEIQRTEQGDSAMYLCASSPDFFAKNIQYFGAGTRLSVL.